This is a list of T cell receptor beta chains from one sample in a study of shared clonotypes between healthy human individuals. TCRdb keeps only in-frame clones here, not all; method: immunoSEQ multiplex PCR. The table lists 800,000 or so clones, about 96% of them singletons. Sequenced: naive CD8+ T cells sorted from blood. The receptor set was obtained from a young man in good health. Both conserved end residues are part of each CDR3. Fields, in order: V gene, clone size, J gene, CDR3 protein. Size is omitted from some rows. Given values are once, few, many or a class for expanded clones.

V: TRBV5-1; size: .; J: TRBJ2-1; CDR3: CASSLDMGIEQFF
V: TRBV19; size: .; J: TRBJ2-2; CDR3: CASSPGTSESLLFGELFF
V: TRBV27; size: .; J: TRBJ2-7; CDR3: CASSYRVSYEQYF
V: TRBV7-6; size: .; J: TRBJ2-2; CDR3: CASSSVSAGELFF
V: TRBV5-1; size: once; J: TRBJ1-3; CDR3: CASSPLMPTAGFGNTIYF
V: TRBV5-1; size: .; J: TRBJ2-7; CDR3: CASSFGGAPYEQYF
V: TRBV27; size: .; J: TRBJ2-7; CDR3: CASSPSTYEQYF
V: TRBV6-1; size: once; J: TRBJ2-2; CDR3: CASSEGTSGNTGELFF
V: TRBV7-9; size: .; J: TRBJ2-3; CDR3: CASSYVAGGATDTQYF
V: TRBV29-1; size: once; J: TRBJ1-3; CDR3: CSAIGTGNTIYF
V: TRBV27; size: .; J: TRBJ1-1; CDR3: CASSLYSPRLTEAFF
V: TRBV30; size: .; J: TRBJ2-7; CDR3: CAWRIRDNPYEQYF
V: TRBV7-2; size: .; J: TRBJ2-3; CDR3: CASSPSGERSTDTQYF
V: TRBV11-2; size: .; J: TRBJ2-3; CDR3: CASSLDHVGGLYF
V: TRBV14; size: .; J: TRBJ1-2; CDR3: CASSQDRTGGNGYTF
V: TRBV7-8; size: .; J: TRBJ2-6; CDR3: CASSYYSGANVLTF
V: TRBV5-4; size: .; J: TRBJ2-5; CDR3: CASSLSGYQETQYF
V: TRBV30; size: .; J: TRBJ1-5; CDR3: CAWSGISNQPQHF
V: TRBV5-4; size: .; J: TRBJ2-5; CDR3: CASSLFSSQETQYF
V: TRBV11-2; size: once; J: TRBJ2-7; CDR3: CASSLGAHYEQYF
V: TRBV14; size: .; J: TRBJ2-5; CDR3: CASSQRTSGSLLIQETQYF
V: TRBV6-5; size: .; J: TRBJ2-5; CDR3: CASSTTSGSMETQYF
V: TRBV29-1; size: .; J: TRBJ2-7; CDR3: CSVEVREGYEQYF
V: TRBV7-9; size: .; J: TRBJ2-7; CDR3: CASSLPGGRSSYEQYF
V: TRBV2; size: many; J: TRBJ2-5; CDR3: CASSGLAGEQETQYF
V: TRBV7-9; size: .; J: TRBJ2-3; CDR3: CASSLSEATDTQYF
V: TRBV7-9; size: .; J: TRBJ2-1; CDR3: CASSGVFTSADNEQFF
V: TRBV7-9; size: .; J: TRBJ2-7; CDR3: CASREGVTYEQYF
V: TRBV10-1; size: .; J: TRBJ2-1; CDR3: CASSATGTDENEQFF
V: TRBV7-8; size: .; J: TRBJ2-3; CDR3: CASSLGTGGDTQYF
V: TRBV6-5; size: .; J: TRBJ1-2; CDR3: CASSYSFTDNNYGYTF
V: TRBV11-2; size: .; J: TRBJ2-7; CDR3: CASGVGDYNYEQYF
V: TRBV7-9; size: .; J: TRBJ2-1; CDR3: CASSSLASGIGDEQFF
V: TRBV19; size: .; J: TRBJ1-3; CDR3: CASSIDWDRNTIYF
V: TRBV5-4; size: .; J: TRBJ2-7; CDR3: CASSLGEDSGYEQYF
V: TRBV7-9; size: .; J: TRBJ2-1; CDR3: CASSPTGARQFF
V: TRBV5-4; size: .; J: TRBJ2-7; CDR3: CASSQDRAYEQYF
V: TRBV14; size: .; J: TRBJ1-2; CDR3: CASSHSTYYGYTF
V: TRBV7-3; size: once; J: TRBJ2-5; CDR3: CASSPSRLAGLETQYF
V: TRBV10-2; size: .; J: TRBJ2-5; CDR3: CASSDVGGEKTQYF
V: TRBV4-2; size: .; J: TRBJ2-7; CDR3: CASSQDIGTGNYEQYF
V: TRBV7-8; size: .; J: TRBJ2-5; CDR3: CASSRGQGVGETQYF
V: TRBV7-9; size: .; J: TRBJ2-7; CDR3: CASSLGGTYEQYF
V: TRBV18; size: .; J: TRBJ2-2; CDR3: CASSPGSETGELFF
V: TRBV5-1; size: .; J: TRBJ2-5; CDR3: CASSLYLAGRKETQYF
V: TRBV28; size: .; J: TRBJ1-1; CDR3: CASSWGGTEAFF
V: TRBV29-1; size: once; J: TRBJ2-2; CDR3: CSVDLRGQYTGELFF
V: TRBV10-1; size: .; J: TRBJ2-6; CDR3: CASSGPSGANVLTF
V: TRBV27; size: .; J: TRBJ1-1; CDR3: CATRRSSGGGRNTEAFF
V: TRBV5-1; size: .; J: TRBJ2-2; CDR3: CASSLFLADNTGELFF
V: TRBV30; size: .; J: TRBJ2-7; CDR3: CAWSFELTYEQYF
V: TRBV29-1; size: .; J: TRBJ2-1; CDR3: CSVVAVTGEQFF
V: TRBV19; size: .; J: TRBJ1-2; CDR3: CASSIRRDYGYTF
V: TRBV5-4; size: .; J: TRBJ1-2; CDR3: CASRTPSYGYTF